One TCR beta chain is described in this entry. J lost 1 base, V lost 3 bases, and 0 bases had no gene match. The germline gives CDR1 KGHSH, CDR2 LQKENI. CDR3 length equals 14 residues. The data were produced by immunoSEQ multiplex PCR, yet TCRdb's version contains in-frame clones alone and is incomplete. Of around 66,000 clones listed, around three quarters are singletons. The entry originates in a study of blood T cell repertoires in COVID-19. Study in general: The samples span acute and convalescent COVID-19 from the United States, Italy and Spain.

The receptor was isolated from a human donor in a cohort sampled during active COVID-19. The J gene is TRBJ1-5, the V gene TRBV18; 7 bases are a match to TRBD1. Sequenced: peripheral blood. CDR3 in amino acids: CASSPGQSNQPQHF. The CDR3 DNA reads as TGTGCCAGCTCACCGGGACAGAGCAATCAGCCCCAGCATTTT.